This T cell receptor beta chain emerged from a study of blood T cells in healthy people across ages. Isolation of PBMCs gave at least 7 million cells per sample. With respect to this clonotype: The antigen is undetermined.

Notes on the study in general: More naive CD4+ cells and higher diversity were found in long-lived than in aged donors. As naive T cell percentage varied, TCR beta diversity correlated strongly with it. Conclusively comparing naive with antigen-experienced cells was impossible with unsorted PBMCs.

Germline V gene data show CDR1 as DFQATT and CDR2 as SNEGSKA (reference sequence). The CDR3 runs to 14 residues. The ends were cut back, 2 bases at V and 3 bases at J, with 11 bases in the middle. It was with a sample-barcoded 5' primer and a J-beta primer mix that a second PCR of about 6 to 11 cycles was run. TCRdb passed the 5' RACE reads through MiXCR, listing each CDR3 protein once. The repertoire has about 1.8 million distinct CDR3 sequences, about 50% of them found once; the top ten carry approximately 2%. Sequenced: blood. The clonotype was recovered from a woman aged 40 to 50 in good health. The genes are TRBV20-1 and TRBJ2-1; D may be TRBD2 (6 bases). CDR3 coding DNA: TGCAGTGCTAGAAATCTAGCGAACTACAATGAGCAGTTCTTC. This encodes CSARNLANYNEQFF.